This paragraph reports one TCR beta chain. The antigen it recognizes is unknown. Per-base quality was not reported, and no clone a single base away is much larger than it. The entry originates in a study of CD8 T cells in ankylosing spondylitis (TCRdb year 2017). About the full investigation: To find TCR variants linked to disease, the study profiled T cell receptor beta repertoires in ankylosing spondylitis patients and healthy donors. Peripheral blood was sampled, and synovial fluid was also collected from ankylosing spondylitis patients. The whole study cohort included about a hundred healthy donors and 25 ankylosing spondylitis patients.

After removal of 4 bases from V and 5 bases from J, the junction retains 11 bases not matched to a gene. Its CDR3 holds 18 amino acids, cysteine through phenylalanine. Only CDR3 DNA is held: 54 bases, read in frame from base 1. The germline V gene specifies LGHNA as CDR1 and YNFKEQ as CDR2. Points the paper makes about the study in general: Some of the motif variants had been reported before in the synovial fluid and blood of reactive arthritis patients, a finding that suggests common disease-initiation mechanisms. The disease-linked clones were reported as significantly enriched in matched synovial fluid samples from ankylosing spondylitis patients. A TCR beta motif made up of roughly eight highly homologous amino acid variants appeared to be characteristic of blood from ankylosing spondylitis patients. The disease-linked clones showed a CD8+ phenotype and occurred at relatively low frequencies in peripheral blood.

The data were produced on an Illumina HiSeq 2500. Quantitative 5'-RACE with molecular barcodes was used to prepare TCR beta libraries. The study's processing was this. To identify disease-linked TCR variants, a new computational method was used, one built on a probabilistic model of VDJ rearrangement. TCRdb applied fastp at Q25 and MiXCR to the public reads, then kept only in-frame beta chains. Each entry merges the rows of one CDR3 protein and shows their most common DNA and genes. None of the V and J calls come from the authors' own analysis; TCRdb made them. The sample table records approximately 540,000 distinct CDR3 sequences; approximately 11% of these occur just once. The ten largest clones represent under 7.5% of the sample.

The sequenced material came from blood, either unsorted or a sorted T cell fraction (not recorded which). This receptor was identified in a male donor with ankylosing spondylitis. The sequence is built from TRBV4-2 and TRBJ2-5; TRBD2 fits 15 bases in the junction. The DNA is TGTGCCAGCAGCCTAGGACTAGCGGGAGGGCCGATTCGGGAGACCCAGTACTTC. Translated, this is CASSLGLAGGPIRETQYF.